This T cell receptor beta chain was recovered during a study of CD8 T cells in ankylosing spondylitis. TCRdb used MiXCR to reprocess the 5' RACE reads, holding one entry per CDR3 protein. The table records around 300,000 distinct CDR3 sequences, over 12% of them present only once. Material for sequencing was blood, either unsorted or a sorted T cell fraction (not recorded which). The receptor comes from a male donor with ankylosing spondylitis or in good health (not recorded which).

In DNA form, the CDR3 reads TGTGCCAGCAGCTTAGGTCAGAGGGATCAGCCCCAGCATTTT. Translating it yields CASSLGQRDQPQHF. The chain combines TRBV11-2 with TRBJ1-5; no definite D call. Between the trimmed V and J ends, which lost 1 base and 5 bases, there was a span of 9 bases. The CDR3 loop spans 14 amino acids. Per the germline V gene, CDR1 is SGHAT and CDR2 is FQNNGV.